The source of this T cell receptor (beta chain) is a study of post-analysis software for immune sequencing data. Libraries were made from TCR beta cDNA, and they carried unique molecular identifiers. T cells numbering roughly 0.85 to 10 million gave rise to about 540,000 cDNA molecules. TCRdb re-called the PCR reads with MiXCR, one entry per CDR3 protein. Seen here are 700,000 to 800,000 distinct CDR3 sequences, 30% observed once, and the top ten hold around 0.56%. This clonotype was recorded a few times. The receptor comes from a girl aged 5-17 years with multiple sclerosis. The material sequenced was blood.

CDR3 DNA: TGCAGCCCCATTGGAGCAGATACGCAGTATTTT. Translating gives CSPIGADTQYF. The chain carries TRBV20-1 and TRBJ2-3; no reliable D call. CDR1 and CDR2 from the germline V gene are DFQATT and SNEGSKA (reference sequence). The CDR3 is 11 residues long.